A single sample is the source of the 29 T cell receptor beta chains below, sequenced in a study of shared clonotypes between healthy human individuals. Assay: immunoSEQ multiplex PCR; the TCRdb copy retains only in-frame clones and omits some. This repertoire shows 2 million to 2.5 million clones, approximately 93% found once; its top ten account for approximately 0.4%. The sequencing sample was made of naive CD4+ T cells from PBMCs. The subset denotes: CD45RA+ positively selected. The receptor set was obtained from a man in his late teens or twenties in good health. Some clones in this sample may be carry-over from other donors' samples.

This chain uses TRBV29-1 with TRBJ2-7; TRBD1 aligns across 8 bases. Trimming removed 2 bases from V and 6 bases from J; junction bases left unmatched: 3. This CDR3 comprises 12 residues. CDR1 SQVTM and CDR2 ANQGSEA come from the germline V gene. In DNA form, the CDR3 reads TGCAGCGTTGAAAACAGGGGGTTCGAGCAGTACTTC. The encoded protein is CSVENRGFEQYF.

This clone was counted a single time. DNA for the CDR3: TGTGCCAGCAGTGAACCGGGGCCCTACGAGCAGTACTTC. Translating it yields CASSEPGPYEQYF. The chain recombines TRBV6-1 with TRBJ2-7, with D possibly called TRBD1 or TRBD2 (5 bases each). Deletions cut 2 bases from V and 2 bases from J, with 7 bases between. The germline V gene has CDR1 MNHNS and CDR2 SASEGT. This CDR3 spans 13 amino acids.

The chain joins TRBV10-2 to TRBJ2-7; D is unclear. Per the germline V gene, CDR1 is WSHSY and CDR2 is SAAADI. This CDR3 spans 10 amino acids. V was shortened by 9 bases and J by 4 bases, with 7 bases between the two germline ends. The CDR3, as DNA: TGCGCCAGTAATCAATACGAGCAGTACTTC. It is translated as CASNQYEQYF.

This clone appeared a single time. This sequence joins TRBV2 and TRBJ2-2, with D unresolved. V lost 4 bases, J lost 0 bases, and 9 bases lay in between. The CDR3 contains 15 residues. Germline V gene sequence: CDR1 SNHLY, CDR2 FYNNEI. CDR3 in DNA: TGTGCCAGCAGTGCGCTTGGAACGAACACCGGGGAGCTGTTTTTT. As protein: CASSALGTNTGELFF. The complete variable domain, with remaining parts taken from reference TRBV2 and TRBJ2-2, reads EPEVTQTPSHQVTQMGQEVILRCVPISNHLYFYWYRQILGQKVEFLVSFYNNEISEKSEIFDDQFSVERPDGSNFTLKIRSTKLEDSAMYFCASSALGTNTGELFFGEGSRLTVL.

The gene calls are TRBV5-4 and TRBJ2-1, with a possible D match to TRBD1 (5 bases). Between the trimmed V and J ends, which lost 4 bases and 0 bases, there was a span of 11 bases. Germline CDR1 and CDR2: SGHNT and YYREEE (reference sequence). This CDR3 region has 15 residues. CDR3 coding DNA: TGTGCCAGCAGCCGGAAAGGGGTCTCCTACAATGAGCAGTTCTTC. It yields the protein CASSRKGVSYNEQFF.

The chain is built from TRBV7-2 and TRBJ1-3; D gene ambiguous. Germline CDR1 reads SGHTA; CDR2 reads FQGNSA. Trimming removed 5 bases from V and 4 bases from J, with 12 bases in between. This CDR3 is 14 amino acids long. CDR3 sequence reads: CASSVLGGGNTIYF. DNA of the CDR3: TGTGCCAGCAGCGTCCTCGGCGGGGGAAACACCATATATTTT.

This sequence joins TRBV19 and TRBJ2-3; the D is unclear. The germline gives CDR1 LNHDA, CDR2 SQIVND (reference sequence). The CDR3 consists of 15 residues. Deletions cut 3 bases from V and 0 bases from J, with 10 bases between. The DNA of the CDR3 is TGTGCCAGTAGTATCCTCCTTTCTAGCACAGATACGCAGTATTTT. Protein sequence: CASSILLSSTDTQYF.

This chain connects TRBV12-5 to TRBJ1-2; no clear D. Germline assignment: CDR1 LGHNT and CDR2 FRNRAP. This CDR3 comprises 13 residues. V was pared by 1 base and J by 0 bases, with 3 bases between. As DNA, the CDR3 is TGTGCTAGTGGTTTGGATACTAACTATGGCTACACCTTC. Translating it yields CASGLDTNYGYTF.

V is TRBV5-4 and J is TRBJ2-2; 10 nucleotides agree with TRBD2. With 3 bases clipped from V and 6 bases from J, the junction kept 17 bases outside the gene matches. The CDR3 is made up of 19 amino acids. Germline lookup yields CDR1 SGHNT and CDR2 YYREEE (reference sequence). The CDR3 sequence: CASSSSPSGRANRAGELFF. CDR3 DNA: TGTGCCAGCAGCTCCTCCCCCAGCGGGAGGGCCAATAGGGCCGGGGAGCTGTTTTTT.

About this clone itself: This CDR3 is also generated by other DNA sequences in the sample. V and J are TRBV5-1 and TRBJ2-7; TRBD2 matches at 8 bases. The germline V gene encodes CDR1 SGHRS and CDR2 YFSETQ. Trimming took 2 bases from V and 3 from J; bases not matched to a gene: 4. The CDR3 is made up of 14 amino acids. As DNA, the CDR3 is TGCGCCAGCAGCTTAGCGGGAGTCGGCTACGAGCAGTACTTC. Amino acid sequence: CASSLAGVGYEQYF.

The genes are TRBV10-1 and TRBJ1-5, with 10 positions matching TRBD1. In germline, CDR1 is WNHNN, CDR2 SYGVQD (reference sequence). The CDR3 is made up of 19 amino acids. The ends lost 0 bases at V and 0 bases at J; junction bases unmatched: 8. The CDR3 loop reads CASSESKDRGTHSNQPQHF. The CDR3 DNA follows: TGCGCCAGCAGTGAGTCGAAGGACAGGGGGACCCATAGCAATCAGCCCCAGCATTTT.

CDR3 region: CASSQDNTASGNTIYF. In DNA form, the CDR3 reads TGTGCCAGCAGCCAAGATAATACCGCCTCTGGAAACACCATATATTTT. The rearrangement links TRBV4-2 to TRBJ1-3; D gene uncertain. The CDR3 runs 16 residues. The germline V and J ends were trimmed by 0 bases and 0 bases, with 9 bases remaining between them. The germline V gene has CDR1 LGHNA and CDR2 YNFKEQ.

The chain employs TRBV7-8 and TRBJ2-1, with 13 bases aligning to TRBD2. The CDR3 is 14 residues long. Per germline, CDR1 SGHVS and CDR2 FQNEAQ. The V gene end was trimmed by 6 bases and the J gene end by 8 bases; junction bases not matched to a gene: 4. The CDR3 nucleotides read TGTGCCAGCAGTCGGACTAGCGGGAGTTATGAGCAGTTCTTC. Protein product: CASSRTSGSYEQFF. Full variable domain (missing parts from reference TRBV7-8 and TRBJ2-1): GAGVSQSPRYKVAKRGQDVALRCDPISGHVSLFWYQQALGQGPEFLTYFQNEAQLDKSGLPSDRFFAERPEGSVSTLKIQRTQQEDSAVYLCASSRTSGSYEQFFGPGTRLTVL.

The chain uses TRBV19 and TRBJ1-1, with D possibly TRBD1 on 5 matching bases. CDR3 length equals 15 residues. CDR1 is LNHDA, CDR2 SQIVND, per germline (reference sequence). V shed 6 bases and J shed 5 bases, with 19 bases lying between them. The CDR3 loop reads CASSAKPAGRTEAFF. The CDR3 region has the DNA TGTGCCAGTAGCGCCAAACCGGCAGGGCGGACTGAAGCTTTCTTT.

The chain recombines TRBV30 with TRBJ1-2; 9 bases fit TRBD1. The CDR3 has 14 amino acids. Trimming cost V 3 bases and J 4 bases; bases outside gene matches: 6. Looked up from germline, CDR1 is GTSNPN and CDR2 is SVGIG (reference sequence). Here the CDR3 DNA reads TGTGCCTGGAGGAGGGACAGGGCAAGCTATGGCTACACCTTC. Translated, it gives CAWRRDRASYGYTF.

This chain uses TRBV5-4 with TRBJ2-2; weak D call: TRBD1 (5 bases). The CDR3 is 14 amino acids. The germline V gene has CDR1 SGHNT and CDR2 YYREEE (reference sequence). Trimming took off 6 bases at V and 1 base at J, with 10 bases between the two ends. The CDR3 DNA sequence: TGTGCCAGCAACCCAGGGCAGAACACCGGGGAGCTGTTTTTT. It translates to CASNPGQNTGELFF.

The chain recombines TRBV15 with TRBJ1-2; TRBD1 matches at 8 bases. Per germline, CDR1 LNHNV and CDR2 YYDKDF (reference sequence). CDR3 size: 14 residues. Trimming removed 2 bases from V and 2 bases from J; junction bases left unmatched: 1. The DNA of the CDR3 is TGTGCCACCAGCAGACAGGGGGCAAACTATGGCTACACCTTC. Amino acid sequence: CATSRQGANYGYTF.

The chain employs TRBV5-5 and TRBJ2-7; 8 bases map to TRBD1. Per germline, CDR1 SGHKS and CDR2 YYEKEE (reference sequence). The V and J ends lost 6 bases and 6 bases, in that order; junction bases with no gene match: 5. The length of the CDR3 is 12 residues. The CDR3 region is CASTRTGTEQYF. The CDR3 bases are TGTGCCAGCACCCGGACAGGGACCGAGCAGTACTTC.

V and J are TRBV7-8 and TRBJ2-7; no reliable D call. CDR3 size: 13 residues. Germline V gene sequence: CDR1 SGHVS, CDR2 FQNEAQ. Trimming removed 5 bases at V and 4 bases at J, with 12 bases between. Here the CDR3 DNA reads TGTGCCAGCAGCCGAGCCGGCACATACGAGCAGTACTTC. This gives the protein CASSRAGTYEQYF.

In this sample, this clone turned up once. The rearrangement joins TRBV7-3 to TRBJ2-6; 8 positions match TRBD1. Germline loops: CDR1 SGHTA, CDR2 FQGTGA. CDR3 size: 16 residues. Trimming took 4 bases from V and 4 from J; bases not matched to a gene: 6. The DNA of the CDR3 is TGTGCCAGCAGCTCCCCAGGGGGCTCGGGGGCCAACGTCCTGACTTTC. Its protein product is CASSSPGGSGANVLTF.

This chain links TRBV7-3 with TRBJ2-1; TRBD1 aligns across 8 bases. With 2 bases clipped from V and 5 bases from J, the junction kept 2 bases outside the gene matches. The CDR3 extends over 14 amino acids. CDR1 SGHTA and CDR2 FQGTGA come from the germline V gene. CDR3: CASSLGTGNNEQFF. CDR3 bases: TGTGCCAGCAGCTTAGGGACAGGTAACAATGAGCAGTTCTTC.

With respect to this clone: No DNA is shown, since the ends of the CDR3 on it are uncertain; the CDR3 is the one TCRdb lists. The chain joins TRBV12-5 to TRBJ1-2. A total of 18 residues make up the CDR3, ends included. Germline CDR1 reads LGHNT; CDR2 reads FRNRAP. CDR3 residues: CASGSMFGAGNSGYGYTF.

The chain combines TRBV30 with TRBJ1-5; maybe TRBD1 (6 bases). Germline CDR1 and CDR2: GTSNPN and SVGIG (reference sequence). The germline V and J ends were trimmed by 5 bases and 4 bases, with 12 bases remaining between them. CDR3 length equals 13 residues. This chain's CDR3 is CAWGGQGNQPQHF. The CDR3 DNA is TGTGCCTGGGGAGGGCAGGGGAATCAGCCCCAGCATTTT.

The V and J genes are TRBV11-2 and TRBJ2-7; 9 bases agree with TRBD2. V shed 4 bases, J shed 3 bases, and the junction held 13 bases outside the gene matches. CDR1 is SGHAT, CDR2 FQNNGV, per germline. This CDR3 has 17 amino acids. The CDR3 DNA reads TGTGCCAGCAGCTCAACGCTTAGCGGGGGAGATCTCTACGAGCAGTACTTC. Translating gives CASSSTLSGGDLYEQYF.

The chain couples TRBV6-1 to TRBJ2-3; TRBD2 matches 13 bases. V shed 4 bases, J shed 6 bases, and the junction held 4 bases outside the gene matches. The CDR3 loop spans 15 amino acids. CDR1 and CDR2 from the germline V gene are MNHNS and SASEGT. CDR3 coding DNA: TGTGCCAGCAGTGCGGGACTAGCGGGAATCGATACGCAGTATTTT. Amino acids: CASSAGLAGIDTQYF.

This clone was recorded once. One end of the junction does not line up with germline, which may come from a read error. CDR3 nucleotides: TGTGCCAGCAGTTTAGGACTTCTTGGGACCAACGTCCTGACTTTC. Translation gives CASSLGLLGTNVLTF. The J gene is TRBJ2-6, the V gene TRBV28, with a possible D match to TRBD2 (5 bases). This CDR3 spans 15 amino acids. Looked up from germline, CDR1 is MDHEN and CDR2 is SYDVKM.

The gene calls are TRBV7-2 and TRBJ2-7, with D possibly matching TRBD1 (6 bases). The CDR3 is made up of 16 amino acids. Germline-derived CDR1 and CDR2 are SGHTA and FQGNSA. Trimming removed 1 base from V and 6 bases from J, with 19 bases in between. The CDR3 nucleotides read TGTGCCAGCAGCTTAGACGGGACAACCTGGGGCGGCGAGCAGTACTTC. Protein product: CASSLDGTTWGGEQYF.

A word on this clone: This CDR3 is also generated by other DNA sequences in the sample. V usage is TRBV28 and J usage is TRBJ2-7; TRBD1 or TRBD2 may be the D gene (6 bases each). Trimming left V 1 base short and J 3 bases short, with 10 bases between. The length of the CDR3 is 14 residues. Germline V gene sequence: CDR1 MDHEN, CDR2 SYDVKM. The CDR3 sequence: CASSLSGALYEQYF. The DNA of the CDR3 is TGTGCCAGCAGTTTATCGGGGGCCCTCTACGAGCAGTACTTC. The full variable domain, rest sourced from reference TRBV28 and TRBJ2-7, is DVKVTQSSRYLVKRTGEKVFLECVQDMDHENMFWYRQDPGLGLRLIYFSYDVKMKEKGDIPEGYSVSREKKERFSLILESASTNQTSMYLCASSLSGALYEQYFGPGTRLTVT.

The gene calls are TRBV9 and TRBJ2-5, with D possibly matching TRBD2 (6 bases). Germline V gene lookup returns CDR1 SGDLS and CDR2 YYNGEE. This CDR3 region has 14 residues. V gave up 4 bases and J gave up 2 bases, with 12 bases separating them. CDR3 loop: CASSLMGTQETQYF. The DNA of the CDR3 is TGTGCCAGCAGCCTGATGGGGACTCAAGAGACCCAGTACTTC.